What follows are 10 T cell receptor beta chains derived from one specimen sequenced in a study of technical replicates of blood from a handful of donors. The assay was immunoSEQ multiplex PCR, and TCRdb's table has in-frame clones only and misses some. Among 65,000 to 80,000 clones listed, 80% to 95% were seen once. Sequenced: T cells isolated from PBMCs. These receptors all stem from a human donor in good health.

The chain combines TRBV14 with TRBJ2-7; D unclear. The CDR3 is 12 amino acids. Trimming shortened V by 1 base and J by 5 bases, and 6 bases separated the two germline ends. In germline, CDR1 is SGHDN, CDR2 FVKESK. DNA of the CDR3: TGTGCCAGCAGCCAAGGCCAGAACGAGCAGTACTTC. Translating it yields CASSQGQNEQYF.

V gene TRBV5-5 combines with J gene TRBJ2-6; weak D call: TRBD1 (5 bases). The ends were cut back, 2 bases at V and 0 bases at J, with 12 bases in the middle. CDR3 length: 17 residues. Germline V gene sequence: CDR1 SGHKS, CDR2 YYEKEE (reference sequence). The CDR3 protein is CASSFATGFSGANVLTF. The CDR3 DNA sequence: TGTGCCAGCAGCTTCGCAACAGGTTTCTCTGGGGCCAACGTCCTGACTTTC.

This chain links TRBV15 with TRBJ1-5; D is perhaps TRBD1 (5 bases). CDR3 length equals 15 residues. The germline CDR1 and CDR2 sequences are LNHNV and YYDKDF (reference sequence). V was cut by 0 bases and J by 5 bases, with 11 bases left in between. This CDR3 reads CATSRDPDRYQPQHF. The CDR3 DNA follows: TGTGCCACCAGCAGAGACCCTGACAGATATCAGCCCCAGCATTTT.

The V and J genes are TRBV30 and TRBJ2-6; TRBD2 matches at 7 bases. The V segment lost 4 bases and the J segment 4 bases; nucleotides outside the gene matches: 13. Germline lookup yields CDR1 GTSNPN and CDR2 SVGIG (reference sequence). The CDR3 loop spans 17 amino acids. The CDR3 DNA sequence: TGTGCCTGGATCGGAAGGGCGGGAGTGGGAGGGGCCAACGTCCTGACTTTC. This codes for CAWIGRAGVGGANVLTF.

This chain links TRBV10-3 with TRBJ1-1, with 7 bases fitting TRBD1. The CDR3 is made up of 16 amino acids. From germline, CDR1 is ENHRY and CDR2 SYGVKD. V gave up 6 bases and J gave up 1 base; unmatched junction bases: 11. CDR3: CAIRDFGTVRNTEAFF. CDR3 DNA sequence: TGTGCCATCAGAGACTTCGGGACAGTCCGGAACACTGAAGCTTTCTTT.

The J gene is TRBJ2-7, the V gene TRBV6-5; D might be TRBD2 (6 bases). The V end was cut by 0 bases, the J end by 5 bases, with 11 bases between. Germline CDR1 reads MNHEY; CDR2 reads SVGAGI. The CDR3 spans 14 residues. The CDR3 DNA is TGTGCCAGCAGTTACTCTGTGGGAGGAAACGAGCAGTACTTC. It specifies CASSYSVGGNEQYF.

This clone came up once. The genes are TRBV29-1 and TRBJ2-1; 8 nucleotides line up with TRBD2. The CDR3 sequence is 13 residues long. Germline V gene data show CDR1 as SQVTM and CDR2 as ANQGSEA. The J segment lost 7 bases and the V segment lost 7 bases, leaving 9 bases of the junction unmatched. CDR3 residues: CSGAGVTWNEQFF. CDR3 DNA: TGCAGCGGAGCGGGAGTAACTTGGAATGAGCAGTTCTTC.

This clone was counted ten times or more. The rearrangement joins TRBV6-5 to TRBJ1-2, with 9 bases matching TRBD1. CDR1 and CDR2 (germline): MNHEY, SVGAGI. V dropped 10 bases and J dropped 4; count of bases not matched to a gene: 7. The CDR3 loop spans 13 amino acids. In DNA form, the CDR3 reads TGTGCCACCCTGGGACAGGGCGGCTATGGCTACACCTTC. It is translated as CATLGQGGYGYTF.

The chain couples TRBV27 to TRBJ2-5; D is possibly TRBD1 (5 bases). This CDR3 spans 13 amino acids. The V end was cut by 3 bases, the J end by 1 base, with 6 bases between. Per the germline V gene, CDR1 is MNHEY and CDR2 is SMNVEV (reference sequence). CDR3 nucleotide sequence: TGTGCCAGCAGTTTTAGGGGCCAAGAGACCCAGTACTTC. It translates to CASSFRGQETQYF.

V and J are TRBV5-1 and TRBJ2-3; 9 bases agree with TRBD2. This CDR3 region has 16 residues. V shed 3 bases and J 5 bases; nucleotides not matched to a gene: 10. Germline lookup yields CDR1 SGHRS and CDR2 YFSETQ. CDR3 in DNA: TGCGCCAGCAGCTCCGGCCGGCGGGAGGGTCGAGATACGCAGTATTTT. Protein: CASSSGRREGRDTQYF.